The 23 T cell receptor beta chains listed next were all sequenced from one sample in a study of Ad26.COV2.S vaccination and SARS-CoV-2 variants. Clones were read by immunoSEQ multiplex PCR, and TCRdb kept only the in-frame ones, dropping some. The sample includes about 280,000 clones, approximately 89% of them seen just once. Treatment given: around 19 received Ad26.COV2.S at low or high dose, single or two shots; several received placebo; per-sample allocation not given. Sample collection was performed on day 63 after the first vaccine or placebo injection. Material: peripheral blood, obtained in a trial of Ad26.COV2.S vaccine versus placebo. These receptor sequences come from a person aged 18 to 65 who received the Ad26.COV2.S COVID-19 vaccine or a placebo.

The chain combines TRBV7-2 with TRBJ2-7; 11 bases agree with TRBD2. The CDR3 is 15 residues long. The V gene's germline CDR1 is SGHTA and CDR2 FQGNSA. V lost 6 bases and J lost 3; bases outside the gene matches: 7. The CDR3 region is CASSPTSGTRYEQYF. Written as DNA, the CDR3 is TGTGCCAGCAGTCCGACTAGCGGGACCCGCTACGAGCAGTACTTC.

The chain has TRBV19 and TRBJ1-1, with D perhaps TRBD1 (5 bases). Deletions cut 7 bases from V and 3 bases from J, with 18 bases between. The CDR3 has 15 amino acids. Germline V gene sequence: CDR1 LNHDA, CDR2 SQIVND (reference sequence). The CDR3 protein is CASKRGIVEDTEAFF. The CDR3 DNA reads as TGTGCCAGTAAAAGGGGAATCGTTGAGGACACTGAAGCTTTCTTT.

The CDR3 sequence: CASSYGQGGNWDGYTF. The CDR3 nucleotides are TGTGCCAGCAGCTACGGACAGGGGGGTAATTGGGATGGCTACACCTTC. The chain has TRBV5-6 and TRBJ1-2; TRBD1 matches 10 bases. Germline V gene lookup returns CDR1 SGHDT and CDR2 YYEEEE. V was pared by 3 bases and J by 6 bases, with 11 bases of the junction left unmatched. This CDR3 is built from 16 residues. The entire variable domain, with the rest obtained from reference TRBV5-6 and TRBJ1-2, is as follows: DAGVTQSPTHLIKTRGQQVTLRCSPKSGHDTVSWYQQALGQGPQFIFQYYEEEERQRGNFPDRFSGHQFPNYSSELNVNALLLGDSALYLCASSYGQGGNWDGYTFGSGTRLTVV.

V usage is TRBV7-9 and J usage is TRBJ2-1, with TRBD2 identical over 7 bases. Per germline, CDR1 SEHNR and CDR2 FQNEAQ (reference sequence). After removal of 6 bases from V and 9 bases from J, the junction contained 5 bases not matched to a gene. The CDR3 loop spans 12 amino acids. The chain's CDR3 is CASRGGSPEQFF. As DNA, the CDR3 is TGTGCCAGCAGGGGAGGGTCGCCTGAGCAGTTCTTC.

The chain has TRBV15 and TRBJ2-1; a possible D gene is TRBD1 (6 bases). The CDR3 contains 12 residues. V lost 6 bases and J lost 4, with 7 bases in between. Germline V gene data show CDR1 as LNHNV and CDR2 as YYDKDF (reference sequence). The CDR3 sequence is CATRGQYNEQFF. CDR3 nucleotides: TGTGCCACCAGAGGACAGTACAATGAGCAGTTCTTC.

This chain joins TRBV12-3 or TRBV12-4 and TRBJ2-7; D not certain. CDR3 length: 13 amino acids. Deletions cut 4 bases from V and 7 bases from J, with 14 bases between. CDR3 protein: CASSSTDTWEQYF. For the CDR3, the DNA is TGTGCCAGCAGTTCCACCGACACGTGGGAGCAGTACTTC.

The V and J genes are TRBV18 and TRBJ2-7, with D unresolved. The CDR3 length is 13 residues. The germline V gene encodes CDR1 KGHSH and CDR2 LQKENI. V lost 0 bases and J lost 7, with 10 bases in between. The CDR3 sequence: CASSPPHLGEQYF. The CDR3 DNA reads TGTGCCAGCTCACCACCGCACCTCGGGGAGCAGTACTTC.

In its sample, this clone was seen once. The V call is TRBV19, the J call TRBJ2-5; 9 nucleotides align to TRBD2. This CDR3 comprises 15 residues. The junction had 11 bases not matched to a gene; V was cut back by 10 bases and J by 2 bases. From germline, CDR1 is LNHDA and CDR2 SQIVND (reference sequence). Here the CDR3 DNA reads TGTGCCACCAGGATGAGGCTAGCGGGGCAAGAGACCCAGTACTTC. Protein product: CATRMRLAGQETQYF.

This rearrangement joins TRBV5-4 to TRBJ2-3; D not resolved. CDR1 SGHNT and CDR2 YYREEE come from the germline V gene (reference sequence). Trimming removed 1 base from V and 4 bases from J, with 7 bases in between. The CDR3 sequence is 13 residues long. The CDR3 reads CASSLSGADTQYF. CDR3 in DNA: TGTGCCAGCAGCTTGTCAGGCGCAGATACGCAGTATTTT.

The CDR3 region has the DNA TGTGCCAGCAGCTTTGTTGAGGCCGGGGAGCTGTTTTTT. Protein: CASSFVEAGELFF. V and J are TRBV7-9 and TRBJ2-2, with D hard to call. The CDR3 consists of 13 residues. The germline CDR1 and CDR2 sequences are SEHNR and FQNEAQ (reference sequence). V shed 3 bases and J shed 6 bases, with 8 bases lying between them.

This clone is a singleton in its sample. This chain links TRBV27 with TRBJ1-1, with D unclear. The CDR3 loop spans 15 amino acids. V was shortened by 1 base and J by 6 bases, with 15 bases between the two germline ends. Germline loops: CDR1 MNHEY, CDR2 SMNVEV (reference sequence). The CDR3 sequence is CASSLLPTGAPEAFF. In DNA form, the CDR3 reads TGTGCCAGCAGTTTATTACCGACGGGCGCCCCTGAAGCTTTCTTT.

The gene calls are TRBV6-5 and TRBJ1-1; D gene uncertain. V was shortened by 7 bases and J by 0 bases, with 15 bases between the two germline ends. Germline V lookup: CDR1 MNHEY, CDR2 SVGAGI. CDR3 length: 15 amino acids. The CDR3 spells CASTDQSTVNTEAFF. Written as DNA, the CDR3 is TGTGCCAGCACCGACCAGTCGACGGTGAACACTGAAGCTTTCTTT.

This chain uses TRBV20-1 with TRBJ2-7; possible D gene TRBD1, 5 bases. Germline values: CDR1 DFQATT, CDR2 SNEGSKA (reference sequence). The germline V and J ends were trimmed by 3 bases and 6 bases, with 15 bases remaining between them. The CDR3 is 13 amino acids. The CDR3 DNA sequence: TGCAGTGCTAGTCAGGCAGGGCCTGCCGAGCAGTACTTC. Translating gives CSASQAGPAEQYF.

The chain joins TRBV12-3 or TRBV12-4 to TRBJ1-2; TRBD1 might be the D (6 bases). This CDR3 has 13 residues. V lost 6 bases to trimming and J lost 5 bases, with 13 bases between them. The CDR3 here is CASSPTGFYGYTF. The CDR3 nucleotides read TGTGCCAGCAGCCCCACAGGGTTTTATGGCTACACCTTC.

This clone has more than one count but fewer than ten. This chain links TRBV11-2 with TRBJ2-7; 12 bases are a match to TRBD2. V lost 2 bases to trimming and J lost 6 bases; unmatched junction nucleotides: 5. Germline CDR1 and CDR2: SGHAT and FQNNGV. This CDR3 is 15 amino acids long. The CDR3 bases are TGTGCCAGCAGCTTAAGGACTAGCGGGGTTGTCGAGCAGTACTTC. It yields the protein CASSLRTSGVVEQYF.

The chain joins TRBV20-1 to TRBJ1-1; D remains ambiguous. CDR3 size: 11 residues. The V end lost 3 bases, the J end lost 7 bases, and 9 bases lay between the germline ends. Per the germline V gene, CDR1 is DFQATT and CDR2 is SNEGSKA (reference sequence). CDR3 sequence reads: CSASIGIEAFF. The CDR3 nucleotides read TGCAGTGCTAGTATTGGGATTGAAGCTTTCTTT.

This chain uses TRBV11-2 with TRBJ2-1; the match to TRBD2 covers 10 bases. The CDR3 has 17 amino acids. Germline V gene data show CDR1 as SGHAT and CDR2 as FQNNGV. J was trimmed by 4 bases and V by 0 bases; bases with no gene match: 6. The chain's CDR3 is CASSLDRRLAGYNEQFF. As DNA, the CDR3 is TGTGCCAGCAGCTTAGATCGGAGACTAGCGGGTTACAATGAGCAGTTCTTC. The full variable domain, completed using reference TRBV11-2 and TRBJ2-1, is EAGVAQSPRYKIIEKRQSVAFWCNPISGHATLYWYQQILGQGPKLLIQFQNNGVVDDSQLPKDRFSAERLKGVDSTLKIQPAKLEDSAVYLCASSLDRRLAGYNEQFFGPGTRLTVL.

This clone was counted a few times. The chain combines TRBV6-1 with TRBJ2-5, with D possibly being TRBD1 (5 bases). The CDR3 is 14 residues long. Looked up from germline, CDR1 is MNHNS and CDR2 is SASEGT. V lost 3 bases to trimming and J lost 4 bases, with 12 bases between them. CDR3 coding DNA: TGTGCCAGCAGTGAGGGCAGGGAAAGAGAGACCCAGTACTTC. This codes for CASSEGRERETQYF.

The rearrangement joins TRBV27 to TRBJ1-5; D unclear. Germline lookup yields CDR1 MNHEY and CDR2 SMNVEV (reference sequence). Trimming took 3 bases from V and 7 from J, leaving 16 bases between them. CDR3 size: 15 residues. CDR3 loop: CASSFFLGSDQPQHF. The DNA of the CDR3 is TGTGCCAGCAGTTTCTTCTTGGGATCGGACCAGCCCCAGCATTTT.

The chain employs TRBV5-1 and TRBJ2-3; no reliable D call. The germline V gene has CDR1 SGHRS and CDR2 YFSETQ. V lost 3 bases and J lost 2, with 4 bases in between. The CDR3 loop spans 12 amino acids. CDR3 protein: CASSSTTDTQYF. CDR3 nucleotides: TGCGCCAGCAGCTCGACCACAGATACGCAGTATTTT.

The rearrangement links TRBV28 to TRBJ1-2, with D hard to call. V was trimmed by 5 bases and J by 3 bases, leaving 13 bases between them. Germline CDR1 and CDR2: MDHEN and SYDVKM. CDR3 length: 14 amino acids. The CDR3 protein is CASSLFGVDYGYTF. The CDR3 DNA follows: TGTGCCAGCAGTCTGTTCGGGGTTGACTATGGCTACACCTTC.

This chain links TRBV25-1 with TRBJ1-1; D unclear. Trimming stripped 7 bases from V and 0 bases from J, with 9 bases between. Germline-derived CDR1 and CDR2 are MGHDK and SYGVNS. The CDR3 spans 13 residues. Here the CDR3 reads CASTRSLNTEAFF. The CDR3 DNA reads as TGTGCCAGCACCCGCTCACTGAACACTGAAGCTTTCTTT.

The CDR3, as DNA: TGTGCCACCAGTGGGGGAATGAGCAATCAGCCCCAGCATTTT. Translation: CATSGGMSNQPQHF. The chain joins TRBV24-1 to TRBJ1-5; D not certain. Looked up from germline, CDR1 is KGHDR and CDR2 is SFDVKD. The CDR3 length is 14 residues. Trimming took off 5 bases at V and 1 base at J, with 8 bases between the two ends.